This T cell receptor (beta chain) stems from a study of beta chain features in type 1 diabetes. General study points: Shortening of TCRB CDR3s, moderate but significant, appeared in all four CD4+ subsets of Type 1 diabetes patients.

Concerning this clone: Its antigen remains unknown.

CDR3 length equals 20 residues. The junction had 17 bases not matched to a gene; V was cut back by 4 bases and J by 0 bases. The germline V gene has CDR1 SGHVS and CDR2 FQNEAQ. Expressed TCRB transcripts were sequenced after all isolated RNA was converted to cDNA. Profiled with immunoSEQ multiplex PCR; TCRdb holds only in-frame clones, not every one. The sample gives some 190,000 clones, about 7.9% of which show up once; roughly 0.46% is in the top ten. The sequence was collected from a man between 18 and 35 years old with type 1 diabetes. The chain employs TRBV7-8 and TRBJ2-1, with TRBD2 identical over 8 bases. Sample: central memory CD4+ T cells from blood. CDR3 in DNA: TGTGCCAGCAGCTCGATTAGCGGGGTATTAGTGGGGAGCTCCTACAATGAGCAGTTCTTC. It yields the protein CASSSISGVLVGSSYNEQFF.